This passage covers 25 T cell receptor beta chains from one sample sequenced in a study of shared clonotypes between healthy human individuals. CD45RO-negative, CCR7-selected cells formed the naive CD8 fraction, which excluded terminally differentiated effector memory CD45RA+ cells. This table comes from immunoSEQ multiplex PCR, and its TCRdb copy is limited to in-frame clones, with some not included. The sample contains about 870,000 clones, 80% to 95% of which appear only once. Sequencing was done on a sample of naive CD8+ T cells sorted from blood. The receptors here all came from a man aged 25 to 40 in good health.

The J gene is TRBJ1-1, the V gene TRBV28, with 9 bases matching TRBD1. The CDR3 is made up of 13 amino acids. With V trimmed by 6 bases and J by 4 bases, 3 bases remained unmatched. CDR1 and CDR2 (germline): MDHEN, SYDVKM. CDR3 nucleotide sequence: TGTGCCAGCAGCGGGACAGGGATCACTGAAGCTTTCTTT. This codes for CASSGTGITEAFF.

The chain links TRBV7-2 to TRBJ2-7, with D unresolved. Germline V gene sequence: CDR1 SGHTA, CDR2 FQGNSA. The CDR3 has 11 residues. Deletions cut 6 bases from V and 7 bases from J, with 10 bases between. The CDR3 spells CASRPAGEQYF. The CDR3, as DNA: TGTGCCAGCAGGCCTGCTGGTGAGCAGTACTTC.

With regard to this clone: The same CDR3 also results from other DNA sequences found in this sample. The rearrangement links TRBV13 to TRBJ2-7; 10 positions agree with TRBD1. Germline lookup yields CDR1 PRHDT and CDR2 FYEKMQ (reference sequence). The CDR3 spans 15 residues. Germline trimming cut 2 bases from V and 2 bases from J; bases unmatched to any gene: 3. DNA for the CDR3: TGTGCCAGCAGCTTAAGAGGACAGGGGGCCTACGAGCAGTACTTC. As protein: CASSLRGQGAYEQYF.

A remark on this clone: Other DNA sequences in this specimen translate into the identical CDR3. The chain combines TRBV27 with TRBJ2-1, with unresolved D. Trimming removed 0 bases from V and 8 bases from J, with 2 bases in between. Germline V gene data show CDR1 as MNHEY and CDR2 as SMNVEV (reference sequence). The CDR3 covers 11 residues. CDR3 sequence: CASSLSDEQFF. The DNA for the CDR3 is TGTGCCAGCAGTTTATCCGATGAGCAGTTCTTC.

V is TRBV7-9 and J is TRBJ2-7; unclear D gene. With 5 bases removed from V and 1 base from J, the gap between germline ends came to 15 bases. CDR1 is SEHNR and CDR2 is FQNEAQ in the germline V gene (reference sequence). There are 15 residues in the CDR3. The CDR3 nucleotides read TGTGCCAGCAGCAATGTCGGATCCGGGTCCTACGAGCAGTACTTC. It is translated as CASSNVGSGSYEQYF.

The rearrangement joins TRBV4-2 to TRBJ2-5, with 7 nucleotides matching TRBD2. After removal of 0 bases from V and 0 bases from J, the junction contained 7 bases not matched to a gene. The V gene's germline CDR1 is LGHNA and CDR2 YNFKEQ. CDR3 length: 17 residues. The CDR3 reads CASSQDLLAGHQETQYF. CDR3 DNA sequence: TGTGCCAGCAGCCAAGATCTTTTAGCGGGCCACCAAGAGACCCAGTACTTC.

The J gene is TRBJ1-1, the V gene TRBV18, with a possible D match to TRBD1 (5 bases). The germline gives CDR1 KGHSH, CDR2 LQKENI. CDR3 size: 19 residues. The V end was cut by 3 bases, the J end by 3 bases, with 26 bases between. Written as DNA, the CDR3 is TGTGCCAGCTCACCCCCAGTGGGGGGAGGATATTTCGTTTACACTGAAGCTTTCTTT. This codes for CASSPPVGGGYFVYTEAFF.

This sequence joins TRBV11-2 and TRBJ2-1; perhaps TRBD1 as D (5 bases). This CDR3 contains 15 residues. V was trimmed by 0 bases and J by 1 base, leaving 7 bases between them. CDR1 is SGHAT and CDR2 is FQNNGV in the germline V gene. CDR3 amino acids: CASSLDRGSYNEQFF. CDR3 nucleotide sequence: TGTGCCAGCAGCTTAGATAGGGGATCCTACAATGAGCAGTTCTTC.

In regard to this clone: One end of the junction is discordant with germline, which a read error may explain. The chain has TRBV9 and TRBJ1-2, with a possible D match to TRBD1 (5 bases). The CDR3 has 19 residues. The germline V gene encodes CDR1 SGDLS and CDR2 YYNGEE. This CDR3 reads CASSIPGDPGTAISRMLHF. CDR3 sequence (DNA): TGTGCCAGCAGCATACCCGGAGACCCCGGGACGGCAATCTCGCGCATGCTACACTTC.

This chain links TRBV7-3 with TRBJ2-5; possible D gene TRBD2, 6 bases. The germline V gene encodes CDR1 SGHTA and CDR2 FQGTGA. This CDR3 region has 16 residues. Between the trimmed V and J ends, which lost 5 bases and 2 bases, there was a span of 18 bases. This CDR3 reads CASSPGTLNPQETQYF. The CDR3 coding sequence is TGTGCCAGCAGCCCCGGGACTCTAAACCCTCAAGAGACCCAGTACTTC.

The chain joins TRBV2 to TRBJ2-1; 10 nucleotides line up with TRBD2. CDR1 is SNHLY and CDR2 is FYNNEI in the germline V gene. CDR3 length equals 15 residues. After removal of 7 bases from V and 9 bases from J, the junction contained 12 bases not matched to a gene. CDR3 region: CASTLASGSGGEQFF. The CDR3 DNA follows: TGTGCCAGCACCCTAGCTAGCGGGAGTGGCGGTGAGCAGTTCTTC.

The chain recombines TRBV11-2 with TRBJ2-5; TRBD1 is a possible D gene (6 bases). CDR1 and CDR2 from the germline V gene are SGHAT and FQNNGV. With 4 bases removed from V and 0 bases from J, the gap between germline ends came to 12 bases. The CDR3 length is 15 residues. The CDR3 DNA reads TGTGCCAGCAGCTCCAAGGACAGAGACCAAGAGACCCAGTACTTC. Amino acid sequence: CASSSKDRDQETQYF.

A word on this clone: The sample contains more than one DNA sequence encoding this CDR3. This chain connects TRBV9 to TRBJ2-7, with D perhaps matching TRBD1 (6 bases). There are 13 residues in the CDR3. Per the germline V gene, CDR1 is SGDLS and CDR2 is YYNGEE. V was pared by 7 bases and J by 0 bases, with 11 bases between. The CDR3 protein is CASATGSSYEQYF. The CDR3 nucleotides are TGTGCCAGCGCTACAGGGAGCTCCTACGAGCAGTACTTC.

The DNA of the CDR3 is TGTGCCAGCAGTCCCCTCCCGAGGGATACGCAGTATTTT. As protein: CASSPLPRDTQYF. The rearrangement uses TRBV6-5 and TRBJ2-3; D is unresolved. This CDR3 spans 13 amino acids. Germline loops: CDR1 MNHEY, CDR2 SVGAGI. Trimming took off 5 bases at V and 6 bases at J, with 12 bases between the two ends.

The chain links TRBV6-1 to TRBJ2-2; D is perhaps TRBD1 or TRBD2 (6 bases each). The germline V gene has CDR1 MNHNS and CDR2 SASEGT. This CDR3 has 15 residues. Trimming stripped 2 bases from V and 6 bases from J, with 13 bases between. The CDR3 nucleotides read TGTGCCAGCAGTGAATTTGGTGGGGGGCCCGGGGAGCTGTTTTTT. Translating gives CASSEFGGGPGELFF.

The CDR3 loop reads CASSVMSVRDTQYF. CDR3 sequence (DNA): TGTGCCAGCAGCGTAATGTCGGTACGCGATACGCAGTATTTT. The gene calls are TRBV9 and TRBJ2-3; unclear D gene. With 1 base removed from V and 6 bases from J, the gap between germline ends came to 12 bases. CDR1 and CDR2 from the germline V gene are SGDLS and YYNGEE. This CDR3 spans 14 amino acids. Complete variable domain (other parts from reference TRBV9 and TRBJ2-3): DSGVTQTPKHLITATGQRVTLRCSPRSGDLSVYWYQQSLDQGLQFLIQYYNGEERAKGNILERFSAQQFPDLHSELNLSSLELGDSALYFCASSVMSVRDTQYFGPGTRLTVL.

V and J are TRBV15 and TRBJ2-5; 8 positions agree with TRBD2. Looked up from germline, CDR1 is LNHNV and CDR2 is YYDKDF (reference sequence). This CDR3 is 16 amino acids long. Trimming cost V 1 base and J 2 bases; bases outside gene matches: 6. The CDR3, as DNA: TGTGCCACCAGCAGAGGATCCAGCGGGGGTCAAGAGACCCAGTACTTC. Translating it yields CATSRGSSGGQETQYF.

The V and J genes are TRBV28 and TRBJ2-3; 7 bases line up with TRBD1. This CDR3 spans 15 amino acids. The ends lost 5 bases at V and 5 bases at J; junction bases unmatched: 10. Looked up from germline, CDR1 is MDHEN and CDR2 is SYDVKM. The CDR3 protein is CASSLGQNTRDTQYF. The CDR3 DNA reads TGTGCCAGCAGTCTGGGACAGAACACAAGAGATACGCAGTATTTT.

The V and J genes are TRBV19 and TRBJ2-1; tentative D call: TRBD2 (5 bases). The germline gives CDR1 LNHDA, CDR2 SQIVND (reference sequence). The CDR3 spans 15 residues. V was cut by 7 bases and J by 3 bases, with 16 bases left in between. The CDR3 here is CASTPLALGYNEQFF. The CDR3 DNA follows: TGTGCCAGTACGCCCTTAGCGCTAGGCTACAATGAGCAGTTCTTC.

This clone has a single count. The genes are TRBV4-1 and TRBJ2-1; 10 bases match TRBD2. This CDR3 contains 15 residues. Germline assignment: CDR1 MGHRA and CDR2 YSYEKL. The V gene end was trimmed by 1 base and the J gene end by 4 bases; junction bases not matched to a gene: 1. The chain's CDR3 is CASSQGAGGYNEQFF. The CDR3 nucleotides read TGCGCCAGCAGCCAAGGAGCGGGAGGGTACAATGAGCAGTTCTTC.

The genes are TRBV28 and TRBJ2-1, with 8 nucleotides matching TRBD1. With 7 bases clipped from V and 8 bases from J, the junction kept 16 bases outside the gene matches. The CDR3 consists of 16 residues. The germline CDR1 and CDR2 sequences are MDHEN and SYDVKM. The DNA of the CDR3 is TGTGCCAGCACAGACAGGGGTAGTTGGGTTACGGATGAGCAGTTCTTC. Translating gives CASTDRGSWVTDEQFF.

J is TRBJ2-7 and V is TRBV6-5; 9 nucleotides align to TRBD2. V shed 3 bases, J shed 6 bases, and the junction held 9 bases outside the gene matches. The germline V gene encodes CDR1 MNHEY and CDR2 SVGAGI. This CDR3 is 15 amino acids long. DNA of the CDR3: TGTGCCAGCAGTTATAGCGGGAGCGGTATCCTCGAGCAGTACTTC. Translating gives CASSYSGSGILEQYF.

The genes are TRBV2 and TRBJ1-1; D is unresolved. Germline CDR1 and CDR2: SNHLY and FYNNEI. The length of the CDR3 is 12 residues. V was pared by 2 bases and J by 6 bases, with 7 bases between. The CDR3 DNA reads TGTGCCAGCAGTGAAAGGGCCGCTGAAGCTTTCTTT. Translating gives CASSERAAEAFF.

V is TRBV7-9 and J is TRBJ2-4; TRBD2 is a possible D gene (6 bases). This CDR3 spans 17 amino acids. Trimming took 5 bases from V and 8 from J, leaving 25 bases between them. Germline CDR1 is SEHNR and CDR2 is FQNEAQ (reference sequence). Here the CDR3 reads CASSPRGTGSTADIQYF. CDR3 nucleotide sequence: TGTGCCAGCAGCCCCCGGGGGACCGGGTCGACAGCAGACATTCAGTACTTC.

This clone has more than one count but fewer than ten. J is TRBJ2-7 and V is TRBV10-1, with TRBD1 matching over 7 bases. Germline V CDR1 and CDR2: WNHNN, SYGVQD (reference sequence). Trimming cost V 6 bases and J 7 bases; bases outside gene matches: 12. The CDR3 has 14 residues. CDR3 in DNA: TGCGCCAGCAGCCGGGACAGCAGTGATCCGGAGCAGTACTTC. This sequence encodes CASSRDSSDPEQYF.